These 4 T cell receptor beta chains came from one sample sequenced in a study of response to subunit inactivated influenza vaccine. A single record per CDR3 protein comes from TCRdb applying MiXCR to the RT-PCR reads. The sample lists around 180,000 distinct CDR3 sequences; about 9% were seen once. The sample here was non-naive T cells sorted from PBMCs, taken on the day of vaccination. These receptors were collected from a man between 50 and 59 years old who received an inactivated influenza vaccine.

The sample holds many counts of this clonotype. CDR3 protein: CASSQEGRGNYGYTF. CDR3 coding DNA: TGTGCCAGCAGCCAAGAAGGCAGGGGAAACTATGGCTACACCTTC. The rearrangement uses TRBV3-1 and TRBJ1-2, with a tentative D call TRBD1 (6 bases). The germline V and J ends were trimmed by 0 bases and 2 bases, with 10 bases remaining between them. From germline, CDR1 is LGHDT and CDR2 YNNKEL (reference sequence). The CDR3 consists of 15 residues.

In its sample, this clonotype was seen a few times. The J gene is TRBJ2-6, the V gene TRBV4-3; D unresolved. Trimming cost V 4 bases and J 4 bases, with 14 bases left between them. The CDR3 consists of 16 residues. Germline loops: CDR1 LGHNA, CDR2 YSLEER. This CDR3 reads CASSLSPNLGANVLTF. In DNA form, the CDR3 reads TGCGCCAGCAGCCTCTCCCCTAATTTGGGGGCCAACGTCCTGACTTTC.

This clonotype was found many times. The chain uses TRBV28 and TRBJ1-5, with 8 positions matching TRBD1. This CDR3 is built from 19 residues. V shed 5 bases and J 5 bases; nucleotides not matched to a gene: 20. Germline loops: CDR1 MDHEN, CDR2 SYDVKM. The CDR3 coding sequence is TGTGCCAGCAGTGCCTCAGGGGGCCTGGGCTCCTTGGGAGATCAGCCCCAGCATTTT. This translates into CASSASGGLGSLGDQPQHF.

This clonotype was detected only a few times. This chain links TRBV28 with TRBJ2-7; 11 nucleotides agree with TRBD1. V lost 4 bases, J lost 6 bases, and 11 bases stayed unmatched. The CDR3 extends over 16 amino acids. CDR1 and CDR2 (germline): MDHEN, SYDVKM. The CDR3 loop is CASSSGQGATLGEQYF. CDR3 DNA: TGTGCCAGCAGTTCAGGACAGGGGGCCACACTCGGCGAGCAGTACTTC.